This TCR beta chain is from a study of T-cell reconstitution after alpha-beta-depleted transplantation in children. Molecular barcoding with unique molecular identifiers was used for the TCRbeta library. TCRdb re-called the PCR reads through MiXCR, storing one row per CDR3 protein. Found here are roughly 5,900 distinct CDR3 sequences, 15% of them singletons; the top ten hold 84%. Germline values: CDR1 SGHRS, CDR2 YFSETQ. CDR3 length: 13 residues. V was cut by 7 bases and J by 1 base, with 10 bases left in between. The receptor was derived from a patient between 2 and 9 years old who had a stem cell transplant for inherited bone marrow failure, so the T cells may come from the graft donor. The V and J genes are TRBV5-1 and TRBJ2-3; no definite D call. Sequences were derived from PBMCs, mostly from graft donor cells, sampled 180 days after TCRalphabeta/CD19-depleted stem cell transplant. The CDR3 DNA reads as TGCGCCAGCGCCACTCTCGGCACAGATACGCAGTATTTT. It is translated as CASATLGTDTQYF.